These 25 T cell receptor beta chains came from one sample sequenced in a study of shared clonotypes between healthy human individuals. Clones were read by immunoSEQ multiplex PCR, and TCRdb kept only the in-frame ones, dropping some. There are about 2.2 million clones in the sample; approximately 94% occur only once, and about 1.5% lies in the top ten. The naive CD8 fraction comprised CD45RO-negative cells positively selected for CCR7 and excluded terminally differentiated effector memory CD45RA+ cells. Material: naive CD8+ T cells from PBMCs. The receptor set was obtained from a man aged 18 to 30 in good health. Some clones in this sample may be carry-over from other donors' samples.

Regarding this clone: The same CDR3 can be traced to other DNA sequences in this sample. The CDR3 nucleotides are TGTGCCAGCAGTTGGGGGACGGGGGGCACTGAAGCTTTCTTT. This sequence encodes CASSWGTGGTEAFF. The rearrangement links TRBV27 to TRBJ1-1; TRBD1 might be the D (5 bases). Deletions cut 4 bases from V and 4 bases from J, with 13 bases between. The CDR3 length is 14 residues. The germline gives CDR1 MNHEY, CDR2 SMNVEV (reference sequence).

A single count supports this clone. This sequence joins TRBV18 and TRBJ2-3; D gene unclear. The germline CDR1 and CDR2 sequences are KGHSH and LQKENI. The CDR3 is 14 amino acids. V lost 0 bases and J lost 7, with 11 bases in between. CDR3 sequence: CASSPPRHPYTQYF. The CDR3, as DNA: TGTGCCAGCTCACCACCGAGACATCCTTATACGCAGTATTTT. Based on the CDR3 plus reference TRBV18 and TRBJ2-3, the full variable domain is NAGVMQNPRHLVRRRGQEARLRCSPMKGHSHVYWYRQLPEEGLKFMVYLQKENIIDESGMPKERFSAEFPKEGPSILRIQQVVRGDSAAYFCASSPPRHPYTQYFGPGTRLTVL.

This chain links TRBV2 with TRBJ1-2; 9 nucleotides align to TRBD1. The junction had 8 bases not matched to a gene; V was cut back by 6 bases and J by 3 bases. CDR1 is SNHLY and CDR2 is FYNNEI in the germline V gene. CDR3 length equals 15 residues. CDR3 sequence (DNA): TGTGCCAGCAGCGCCACCGGGACAGGGCACTATGGCTACACCTTC. It encodes CASSATGTGHYGYTF.

The chain couples TRBV9 to TRBJ2-7, with D tentatively TRBD2 (5 bases). The CDR3 sequence is 15 residues long. Deletions cut 0 bases from V and 0 bases from J, with 10 bases between. Germline values: CDR1 SGDLS, CDR2 YYNGEE. DNA for the CDR3: TGTGCCAGCAGCGTAGTGGGGAGTAGCTCCTACGAGCAGTACTTC. This gives the protein CASSVVGSSSYEQYF.

V gene TRBV5-1 combines with J gene TRBJ1-3; D might be TRBD1 (6 bases). This CDR3 region has 16 residues. Trimming removed 7 bases at V and 2 bases at J, with 19 bases between. The V gene's germline CDR1 is SGHRS and CDR2 YFSETQ. In DNA form, the CDR3 reads TGCGCCAGCGGAACCGATAGGGAGGGGGCTGGAAACACCATATATTTT. This translates into CASGTDREGAGNTIYF.

The CDR3 bases are TGTGCCAGCAGAGAATCGACAGGGGGCTACAATTCACCCCTCCACTTT. This gives the protein CASRESTGGYNSPLHF. This chain joins TRBV5-6 and TRBJ1-6; 10 bases match TRBD1. The CDR3 extends over 16 amino acids. The V gene end was trimmed by 5 bases and the J gene end by 7 bases; junction bases not matched to a gene: 9. Germline CDR1 SGHDT, CDR2 YYEEEE.

The chain recombines TRBV30 with TRBJ1-5; tentatively, D is TRBD1 (5 bases). Germline-derived CDR1 and CDR2 are GTSNPN and SVGIG (reference sequence). The CDR3 contains 14 residues. V lost 5 bases, J lost 6 bases, and 17 bases lay in between. CDR3 loop: CAWDRGGLGQPQHF. The CDR3 DNA sequence: TGTGCCTGGGATCGGGGGGGGTTAGGTCAGCCCCAGCATTTT.

The V call is TRBV27, the J call TRBJ1-2, with 7 nucleotides matching TRBD1. Unmatched junction bases numbered 13, after V lost 6 bases and J lost 0 bases. The CDR3 covers 17 residues. From germline, CDR1 is MNHEY and CDR2 SMNVEV (reference sequence). CDR3 loop: CASRAPDGTDTNYGYTF. DNA of the CDR3: TGTGCCAGCAGGGCACCCGACGGGACAGACACTAACTATGGCTACACCTTC.

The chain couples TRBV5-1 to TRBJ2-1; possibly TRBD1 for D (6 bases). Trimming took off 2 bases at V and 1 base at J, with 16 bases between the two ends. The length of the CDR3 is 17 residues. Germline CDR1 is SGHRS and CDR2 is YFSETQ. In DNA form, the CDR3 reads TGCGCCAGCAGCTTCCCCTATCCTAGGGGGTCCTACAATGAGCAGTTCTTC. Translated: CASSFPYPRGSYNEQFF.

The chain carries TRBV19 and TRBJ2-1; 11 nucleotides align to TRBD2. Germline V gene lookup returns CDR1 LNHDA and CDR2 SQIVND (reference sequence). With V trimmed by 7 bases and J by 5 bases, 7 bases remained unmatched. The length of the CDR3 is 15 residues. The CDR3 region is CASTPGTSGNNEQFF. CDR3 coding DNA: TGTGCCAGTACCCCCGGGACTAGCGGAAACAATGAGCAGTTCTTC.

J is TRBJ1-2 and V is TRBV15; 9 bases align to TRBD1. V was clipped by 5 bases and J by 2 bases; unmatched bases: 12. Germline V lookup: CDR1 LNHNV, CDR2 YYDKDF (reference sequence). The CDR3 is made up of 17 amino acids. The CDR3 nucleotides are TGTGCCACCAGCCTAGTCCCGGGACAGGGTTCGAACTATGGCTACACCTTC. Its translation is CATSLVPGQGSNYGYTF.

This sequence joins TRBV11-2 and TRBJ1-5; D possibly corresponds to TRBD1 (5 bases). This CDR3 contains 15 residues. V lost 5 bases and J lost 5, with 16 bases in between. Germline loops: CDR1 SGHAT, CDR2 FQNNGV. The CDR3 reads CASSRGVGRDQPQHF. CDR3 nucleotide sequence: TGTGCCAGCAGCCGAGGGGTGGGTAGGGATCAGCCCCAGCATTTT.

This clone has a single count. The rearrangement joins TRBV28 to TRBJ1-5; D gene ambiguous. The CDR3 spans 15 residues. V was clipped by 5 bases and J by 0 bases, with 11 bases between them. Germline V gives CDR1 MDHEN, CDR2 SYDVKM. The CDR3, as DNA: TGTGCCAGCAGTCCCCCCGCTTATAGCAATCAGCCCCAGCATTTT. This sequence encodes CASSPPAYSNQPQHF. The full variable domain, completed using reference TRBV28 and TRBJ1-5, is DVKVTQSSRYLVKRTGEKVFLECVQDMDHENMFWYRQDPGLGLRLIYFSYDVKMKEKGDIPEGYSVSREKKERFSLILESASTNQTSMYLCASSPPAYSNQPQHFGDGTRLSIL.

The rearrangement links TRBV5-4 to TRBJ1-6; D is unclear. The germline V gene has CDR1 SGHNT and CDR2 YYREEE (reference sequence). Trimming pared 2 bases from V and 7 bases from J, leaving 16 bases between. The CDR3 runs to 16 residues. The CDR3 sequence is CASSFESFSENSPLHF. The CDR3 DNA is TGTGCCAGCAGCTTTGAGAGTTTCAGCGAGAATTCACCCCTCCACTTT.

V is TRBV7-9 and J is TRBJ2-1; 7 bases fit TRBD2. The V gene's germline CDR1 is SEHNR and CDR2 FQNEAQ (reference sequence). The CDR3 consists of 13 residues. V shed 8 bases and J 8 bases; nucleotides not matched to a gene: 9. The CDR3 loop reads CASGRGGSDEQFF. DNA of the CDR3: TGTGCCAGCGGGCGTGGCGGGAGCGATGAGCAGTTCTTC.

The rearrangement links TRBV29-1 to TRBJ2-1; a possible D gene is TRBD2 (6 bases). Germline V gene sequence: CDR1 SQVTM, CDR2 ANQGSEA. The V end was cut by 0 bases, the J end by 9 bases, with 24 bases between. The CDR3 extends over 17 amino acids. The DNA of the CDR3 is TGCAGCGTTGAAGATTACGGGAGCACCCTTAACAGACGTGAGCAGTTCTTC. Residues: CSVEDYGSTLNRREQFF.

The V gene is TRBV28, the J gene TRBJ2-7; TRBD1 agrees at 7 bases. The germline V gene has CDR1 MDHEN and CDR2 SYDVKM. The CDR3 consists of 15 residues. V shed 5 bases, J shed 1 base, and the junction held 8 bases outside the gene matches. Written as DNA, the CDR3 is TGTGCCAGCAGTACGGGACAGCATTTATCCTACGAGCAGTACTTC. This encodes CASSTGQHLSYEQYF.

This clone occurred once. The chain combines TRBV6-6 with TRBJ1-5; D call uncertain. The germline V gene has CDR1 MNHNY and CDR2 SVGAGI (reference sequence). This CDR3 contains 15 residues. The V end was cut by 0 bases, the J end by 7 bases, with 13 bases between. The CDR3 DNA follows: TGTGCCAGCAGTTACTCGAGCAAGGCCAGGCAGCCCCAGCATTTT. It is translated as CASSYSSKARQPQHF.

This clone was found a few times. The V gene is TRBV9, the J gene TRBJ2-1; a weak D match, TRBD1 (6 bases). The germline gives CDR1 SGDLS, CDR2 YYNGEE. V was cut by 0 bases and J by 8 bases, with 12 bases left in between. This CDR3 spans 14 amino acids. The CDR3: CASSVDRVEDEQFF. The DNA for the CDR3 is TGTGCCAGCAGCGTAGACAGGGTGGAAGATGAGCAGTTCTTC.

This chain connects TRBV6-1 to TRBJ2-1; no clear D gene. Trimming stripped 6 bases from V and 4 bases from J, with 10 bases between. This CDR3 contains 13 residues. Germline V lookup: CDR1 MNHNS, CDR2 SASEGT. The CDR3 coding sequence is TGTGCCAGCAGCGTCAAGGGTTACAATGAGCAGTTCTTC. This translates into CASSVKGYNEQFF.

This chain links TRBV9 with TRBJ1-5; D is uncertain. CDR1 SGDLS and CDR2 YYNGEE come from the germline V gene. The CDR3 runs 14 residues. V lost 0 bases, J lost 5 bases, and 9 bases lay in between. This CDR3 reads CASSVVPDYQPQHF. The CDR3 DNA reads as TGTGCCAGCAGCGTAGTTCCAGATTATCAGCCCCAGCATTTT.

In nucleotides, the CDR3 is TGCGCCAGCAGCGGGTTAGCGGGAGACAATGAGCAGTTCTTC. Translation gives CASSGLAGDNEQFF. The V call is TRBV5-1, the J call TRBJ2-1; the match to TRBD2 covers 9 bases. The CDR3 runs to 14 residues. V lost 4 bases to trimming and J lost 5 bases; unmatched junction nucleotides: 4. The V gene's germline CDR1 is SGHRS and CDR2 YFSETQ.

V is TRBV13 and J is TRBJ2-5; weak D call: TRBD2 (5 bases). The V gene lost 1 base and the J gene lost 1 base, with 13 bases spanning the gap. The V gene's germline CDR1 is PRHDT and CDR2 FYEKMQ (reference sequence). The CDR3 has 16 residues. The CDR3, as DNA: TGTGCCAGCAGCTTAGAGAAGGCGGGCCCCCAAGAGACCCAGTACTTC. Translated, it gives CASSLEKAGPQETQYF.

The V call is TRBV19, the J call TRBJ1-1; TRBD1 might be the D (6 bases). Trimming took 5 bases from V and 6 from J, leaving 13 bases between them. The CDR3 runs 13 residues. Germline V gene data show CDR1 as LNHDA and CDR2 as SQIVND (reference sequence). The CDR3 loop reads CASSPRTASEAFF. DNA of the CDR3: TGTGCCAGTAGTCCTAGGACAGCGTCTGAAGCTTTCTTT.

The J gene is TRBJ2-2, the V gene TRBV5-4; TRBD2 matches 8 bases. V lost 4 bases to trimming and J lost 3 bases; unmatched junction nucleotides: 8. CDR1 is SGHNT and CDR2 is YYREEE in the germline V gene (reference sequence). The CDR3 extends over 16 amino acids. CDR3 amino acids: CASSIKREKDTGELFF. DNA of the CDR3: TGTGCCAGCAGCATAAAGCGGGAGAAGGACACCGGGGAGCTGTTTTTT.